This T cell receptor (beta chain) was obtained from a study of CD8+CD57+ T cells in acquired aplastic anemia. TCR beta VDJ and CDR3 were profiled, and genomic DNA was the template. MiXCR, run by TCRdb on the reads, gives a single entry per CDR3 protein. The sample holds 150,000 to 200,000 distinct CDR3 sequences; roughly 48% are singletons and the top ten take about 1.1%. The V gene's germline CDR1 is SGDLS and CDR2 YYNGEE. This CDR3 contains 13 residues. V dropped 1 base and J dropped 7 bases, with 11 bases sitting between them. This receptor was identified in a human donor in good health. Sequencing was performed on sorted CD4+, CD8+, or CD8+CD57+ T cells (not recorded which) from PBMCs. The rearrangement links TRBV9 to TRBJ1-1; D remains unclear. DNA for the CDR3: TGTGCCAGCAGCGTATCTGTGGGAGATGAAGCTTTCTTT. It specifies CASSVSVGDEAFF.